This T cell receptor beta chain was sequenced for a study of cytotoxic CD8 clonotypes in ibrutinib-treated CLL. With respect to this clone: The antigen is undetermined.

CDR3 length: 14 residues. V was shortened by 10 bases and J by 0 bases, with 13 bases between the two germline ends. The germline gives CDR1 ENHRY, CDR2 SYGVKD. Repertoires were generated with immunoSEQ multiplex PCR, while TCRdb's copy carries only in-frame clones and drops some. The table includes roughly 76,000 clones, around 80% detected once. Study-wide results and limits: Clonality increased at ibrutinib response and stayed stable in sustained remission. At progression, however, it fell back toward baseline.

The V and J genes are TRBV10-3 and TRBJ1-5, with D possibly TRBD1 on 6 matching bases. This TCR came from a human donor with chronic lymphocytic leukemia. Sequenced material: PBMCs, taken at disease progression, from a patient treated with ibrutinib. The CDR3 DNA is TGTGCCACAGAACCAGGGGATAGCAATCAGCCCCAGCATTTT. Translation: CATEPGDSNQPQHF.